These 14 T cell receptor beta chains share one sample of origin, sequenced in a study of T cell changes during pregnancy in multiple sclerosis. TCRdb keeps only in-frame clones here, not all; method: immunoSEQ multiplex PCR. The sample shows about 77,000 clones, approximately 90% of them seen only once. This specimen consisted of peripheral blood, obtained before pregnancy. All receptors derive from a female donor with multiple sclerosis, enrolled in a pregnancy study.

The chain employs TRBV9 and TRBJ2-2, with 8 nucleotides matching TRBD1. Germline V CDR1 and CDR2: SGDLS, YYNGEE. V gave up 4 bases and J gave up 3 bases; unmatched junction bases: 5. The CDR3 runs to 15 residues. The chain's CDR3 is CASSPRTGYTGELFF. The CDR3 coding sequence is TGTGCCAGCAGCCCACGGACAGGGTACACCGGGGAGCTGTTTTTT.

This chain links TRBV28 with TRBJ1-1; 8 nucleotides match TRBD1. Germline V lookup: CDR1 MDHEN, CDR2 SYDVKM. The CDR3 covers 18 residues. V shed 0 bases and J 0 bases; nucleotides not matched to a gene: 9. The CDR3 spells CASSLWLGDRLLNTEAFF. Here the CDR3 DNA reads TGTGCCAGCAGTTTATGGCTGGGGGACAGGCTTTTGAACACTGAAGCTTTCTTT.

J is TRBJ2-6 and V is TRBV2; no reliable D call. The CDR3 contains 15 residues. The germline gives CDR1 SNHLY, CDR2 FYNNEI. Trimming shortened V by 8 bases and J by 0 bases, and 11 bases separated the two germline ends. The DNA for the CDR3 is TGTGCCAGCCTATTAGAGCCCTCTGGGGCCAACGTCCTGACTTTC. Protein sequence: CASLLEPSGANVLTF.

Note on this clone: Within the sample, other DNA sequences also encode this same CDR3. This chain joins TRBV7-2 and TRBJ1-2; the D is unclear. The V and J ends lost 0 bases and 4 bases respectively, with 6 bases between them. CDR3 length equals 13 residues. Germline assignment: CDR1 SGHTA and CDR2 FQGNSA. The CDR3 region has the DNA TGTGCCAGCAGCTTAGCGTCATCCTATGGCTACACCTTC. Translating gives CASSLASSYGYTF. Complete variable domain (other parts from reference TRBV7-2 and TRBJ1-2): GAGVSQSPSNKVTEKGKDVELRCDPISGHTALYWYRQSLGQGLEFLIYFQGNSAPDKSGLPSDRFSAERTGGSVSTLTIQRTQQEDSAVYLCASSLASSYGYTFGSGTRLTVV.

CDR3 bases: TGTGCCAGCAGTTTAAGTCTCCAGGGGACACGAATCTCTGGGGCCAACGTCCTGACTTTC. Its translation is CASSLSLQGTRISGANVLTF. The rearrangement joins TRBV28 to TRBJ2-6; D might be TRBD1 (6 bases). This CDR3 contains 20 residues. V was clipped by 2 bases and J by 0 bases, with 20 bases between them. Germline V lookup: CDR1 MDHEN, CDR2 SYDVKM.

This chain uses TRBV6-6 with TRBJ1-5; 12 bases match TRBD1. The CDR3 runs to 15 residues. Germline V CDR1 and CDR2: MNHNY, SVGAGI (reference sequence). The J segment lost 6 bases and the V segment lost 4 bases, leaving 4 bases of the junction unmatched. CDR3 in DNA: TGTGCCAGCAGTTCCGGGACAGGGGGCTTTCAGCCCCAGCATTTT. Protein sequence: CASSSGTGGFQPQHF.

The chain has TRBV19 and TRBJ2-2, with a tentative D call TRBD1 (6 bases). Germline V gene sequence: CDR1 LNHDA, CDR2 SQIVND (reference sequence). Trimming took 3 bases from V and 5 from J, leaving 13 bases between them. This CDR3 has 15 amino acids. DNA for the CDR3: TGTGCCAGTAGTATCCTCAGGGGTGAGACCGGGGAGCTGTTTTTT. Residues: CASSILRGETGELFF.

The chain employs TRBV14 and TRBJ2-7; weak D call: TRBD2 (6 bases). The CDR3 extends over 16 amino acids. From germline, CDR1 is SGHDN and CDR2 FVKESK. Between the trimmed V and J ends, which lost 4 bases and 3 bases, there was a span of 19 bases. The CDR3 loop is CASSRTGVYEFYEQYF. The CDR3 DNA reads TGTGCCAGCAGCCGAACGGGGGTCTACGAGTTCTACGAGCAGTACTTC.

The chain links TRBV7-9 to TRBJ2-1, with TRBD2 matching 8 bases. V lost 6 bases and J lost 9; bases outside the gene matches: 4. Germline-derived CDR1 and CDR2 are SEHNR and FQNEAQ (reference sequence). This CDR3 has 12 amino acids. CDR3 region: CASRRGAREQFF. Written as DNA, the CDR3 is TGTGCCAGCAGGCGGGGGGCCCGTGAGCAGTTCTTC.

V gene TRBV2 combines with J gene TRBJ1-2, with TRBD1 matching over 9 bases. From germline, CDR1 is SNHLY and CDR2 FYNNEI. This CDR3 contains 14 residues. The V and J ends lost 8 bases and 5 bases, in that order; junction bases with no gene match: 9. The CDR3 here is CASYRTGAQYGYTF. Written as DNA, the CDR3 is TGTGCCAGCTATCGGACAGGGGCCCAATATGGCTACACCTTC. Filled out from reference TRBV2 and TRBJ1-2, the complete variable domain reads EPEVTQTPSHQVTQMGQEVILRCVPISNHLYFYWYRQILGQKVEFLVSFYNNEISEKSEIFDDQFSVERPDGSNFTLKIRSTKLEDSAMYFCASYRTGAQYGYTFGSGTRLTVV.

The V gene is TRBV11-3, the J gene TRBJ2-5, with TRBD1 identical over 9 bases. The length of the CDR3 is 14 residues. Germline loops: CDR1 SGHNT, CDR2 YENEEA. V shed 6 bases, J shed 5 bases, and the junction held 7 bases outside the gene matches. CDR3 coding DNA: TGTGCCAGCAGTTGGACAGGGGACGGGGAGACCCAGTACTTC. Translating gives CASSWTGDGETQYF.

The V and J genes are TRBV6-5 and TRBJ2-7, with TRBD1 matching over 10 bases. The germline gives CDR1 MNHEY, CDR2 SVGAGI. There are 13 residues in the CDR3. The V and J ends lost 6 bases and 3 bases, in that order; junction bases with no gene match: 2. In DNA form, the CDR3 reads TGTGCCAGCAGCCGGGACAGGGGCTACGAGCAGTACTTC. It is translated as CASSRDRGYEQYF.

This clone was picked up a small number of times. The CDR3 nucleotides are TGCAGTGCCGGCGGGCCCCCAGCTTTCTTT. Protein product: CSAGGPPAFF. The chain employs TRBV20-1 and TRBJ1-1; no clear D gene. There are 10 residues in the CDR3. Germline CDR1 and CDR2: DFQATT and SNEGSKA (reference sequence). Trimming removed 6 bases from V and 10 bases from J, with 12 bases in between.

The chain recombines TRBV6-5 with TRBJ2-7; 7 bases line up with TRBD1. The CDR3 is 14 amino acids. The germline V gene has CDR1 MNHEY and CDR2 SVGAGI. J gave up 0 bases and V 6 bases, and 5 bases lay outside the gene matches. CDR3 region: CASRAGTVSYEQYF. In nucleotides, the CDR3 is TGTGCCAGCAGAGCCGGGACAGTCTCCTACGAGCAGTACTTC.